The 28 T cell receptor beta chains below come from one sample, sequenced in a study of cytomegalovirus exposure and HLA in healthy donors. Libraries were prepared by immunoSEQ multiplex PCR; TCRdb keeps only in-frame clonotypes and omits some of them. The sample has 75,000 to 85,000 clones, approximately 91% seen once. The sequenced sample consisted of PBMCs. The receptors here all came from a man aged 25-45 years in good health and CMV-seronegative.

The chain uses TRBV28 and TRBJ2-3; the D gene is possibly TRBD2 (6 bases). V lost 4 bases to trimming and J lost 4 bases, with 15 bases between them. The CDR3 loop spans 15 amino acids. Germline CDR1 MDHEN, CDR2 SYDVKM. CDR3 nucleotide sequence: TGTGCCAGCAGTTCCCGGAAGGGACTTTCAGATACGCAGTATTTT. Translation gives CASSSRKGLSDTQYF. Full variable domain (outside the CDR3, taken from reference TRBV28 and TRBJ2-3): DVKVTQSSRYLVKRTGEKVFLECVQDMDHENMFWYRQDPGLGLRLIYFSYDVKMKEKGDIPEGYSVSREKKERFSLILESASTNQTSMYLCASSSRKGLSDTQYFGPGTRLTVL.

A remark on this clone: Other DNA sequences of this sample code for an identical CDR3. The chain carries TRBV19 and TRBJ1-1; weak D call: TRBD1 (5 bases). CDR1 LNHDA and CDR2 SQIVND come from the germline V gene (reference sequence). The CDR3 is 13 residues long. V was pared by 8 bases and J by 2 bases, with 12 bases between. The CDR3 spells CASRYRRNTEAFF. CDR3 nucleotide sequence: TGTGCCAGTCGCTACAGGAGAAACACTGAAGCTTTCTTT.

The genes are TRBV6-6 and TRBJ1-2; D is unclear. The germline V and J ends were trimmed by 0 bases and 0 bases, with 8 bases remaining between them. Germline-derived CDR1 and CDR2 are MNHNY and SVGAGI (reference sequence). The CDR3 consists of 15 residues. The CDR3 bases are TGTGCCAGCAGTTACTCGAAGAGAGCTAACTATGGCTACACCTTC. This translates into CASSYSKRANYGYTF.

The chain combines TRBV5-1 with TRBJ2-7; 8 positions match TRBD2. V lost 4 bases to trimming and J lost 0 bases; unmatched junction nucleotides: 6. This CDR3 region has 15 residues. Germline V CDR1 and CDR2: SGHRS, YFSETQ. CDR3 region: CASSLNSGSSYEQYF. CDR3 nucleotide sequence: TGCGCCAGCAGCCTCAACAGCGGGAGCTCCTACGAGCAGTACTTC. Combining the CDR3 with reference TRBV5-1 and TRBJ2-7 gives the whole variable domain KAGVTQTPRYLIKTRGQQVTLSCSPISGHRSVSWYQQTPGQGLQFLFEYFSETQRNKGNFPGRFSGRQFSNSRSEMNVSTLELGDSALYLCASSLNSGSSYEQYFGPGTRLTVT.

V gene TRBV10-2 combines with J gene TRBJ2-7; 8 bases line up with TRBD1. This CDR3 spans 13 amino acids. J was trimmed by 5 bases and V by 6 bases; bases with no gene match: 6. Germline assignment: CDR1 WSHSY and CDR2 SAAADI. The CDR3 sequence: CASRDRAVDEQYF. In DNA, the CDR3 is TGCGCCAGCAGGGACAGGGCCGTGGACGAGCAGTACTTC.

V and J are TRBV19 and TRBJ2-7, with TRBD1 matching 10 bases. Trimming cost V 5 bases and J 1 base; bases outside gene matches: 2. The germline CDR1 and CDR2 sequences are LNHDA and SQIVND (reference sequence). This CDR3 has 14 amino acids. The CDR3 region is CASSQGQGSYEQYF. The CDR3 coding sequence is TGTGCCAGTAGTCAGGGACAGGGGTCCTACGAGCAGTACTTC.

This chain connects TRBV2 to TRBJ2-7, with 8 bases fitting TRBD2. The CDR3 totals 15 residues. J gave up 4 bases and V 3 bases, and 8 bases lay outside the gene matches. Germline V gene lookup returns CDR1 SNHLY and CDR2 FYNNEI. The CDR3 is CASSEAAGGVYEQYF. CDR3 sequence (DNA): TGTGCCAGCAGTGAGGCTGCGGGGGGTGTTTACGAGCAGTACTTC. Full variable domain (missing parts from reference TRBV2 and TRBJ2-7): EPEVTQTPSHQVTQMGQEVILRCVPISNHLYFYWYRQILGQKVEFLVSFYNNEISEKSEIFDDQFSVERPDGSNFTLKIRSTKLEDSAMYFCASSEAAGGVYEQYFGPGTRLTVT.

The CDR3 sequence: CASSLFRVDTQYF. CDR3 nucleotides: TGTGCCAGCAGTTTATTCCGCGTAGATACGCAGTATTTT. V and J are TRBV28 and TRBJ2-3; D is ambiguous. The germline V and J ends were trimmed by 1 base and 5 bases, with 7 bases remaining between them. The CDR3 covers 13 residues. From germline, CDR1 is MDHEN and CDR2 SYDVKM.

The CDR3 protein is CASSLAGGMSTEAFF. The CDR3 DNA is TGCGCCAGCAGCTTGGCTGGAGGGATGAGCACTGAAGCTTTCTTT. The V and J genes are TRBV5-1 and TRBJ1-1; D uncertain. V lost 0 bases to trimming and J lost 4 bases, with 13 bases between them. The CDR3 runs to 15 residues. CDR1 and CDR2 (germline): SGHRS, YFSETQ.

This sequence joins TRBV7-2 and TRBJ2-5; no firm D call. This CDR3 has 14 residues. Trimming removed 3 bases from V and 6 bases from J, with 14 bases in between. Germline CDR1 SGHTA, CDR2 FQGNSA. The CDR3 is CASSLSILVQTQYF. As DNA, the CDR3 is TGTGCCAGCAGCTTGTCTATCTTAGTCCAGACCCAGTACTTC.

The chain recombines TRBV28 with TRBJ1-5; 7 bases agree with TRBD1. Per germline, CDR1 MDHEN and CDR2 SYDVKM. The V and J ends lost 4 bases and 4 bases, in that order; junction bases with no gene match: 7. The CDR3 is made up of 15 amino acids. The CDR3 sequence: CASSSSRDRNQPQHF. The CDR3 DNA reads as TGTGCCAGCAGTTCGTCCCGGGACAGAAATCAGCCCCAGCATTTT.

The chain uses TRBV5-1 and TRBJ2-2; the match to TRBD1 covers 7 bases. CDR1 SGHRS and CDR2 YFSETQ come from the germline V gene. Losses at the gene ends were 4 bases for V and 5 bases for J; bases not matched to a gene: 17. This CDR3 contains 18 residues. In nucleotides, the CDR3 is TGCGCCAGCAGCCCGAGCCCCCGGGACAGCTTAAGTACCGGGGAGCTGTTTTTT. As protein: CASSPSPRDSLSTGELFF. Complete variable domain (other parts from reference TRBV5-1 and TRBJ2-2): KAGVTQTPRYLIKTRGQQVTLSCSPISGHRSVSWYQQTPGQGLQFLFEYFSETQRNKGNFPGRFSGRQFSNSRSEMNVSTLELGDSALYLCASSPSPRDSLSTGELFFGEGSRLTVL.

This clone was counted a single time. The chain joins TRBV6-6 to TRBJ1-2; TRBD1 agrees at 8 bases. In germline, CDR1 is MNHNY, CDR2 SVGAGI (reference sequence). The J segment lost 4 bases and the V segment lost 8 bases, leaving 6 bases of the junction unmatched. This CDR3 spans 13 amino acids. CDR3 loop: CASHRGGGYGYTF. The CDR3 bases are TGTGCCAGCCACAGGGGGGGAGGCTATGGCTACACCTTC.

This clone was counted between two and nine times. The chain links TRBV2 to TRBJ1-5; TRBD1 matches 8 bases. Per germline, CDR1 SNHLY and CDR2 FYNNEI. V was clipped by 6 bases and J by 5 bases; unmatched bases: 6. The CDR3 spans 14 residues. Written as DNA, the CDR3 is TGTGCCAGCAGCGTCAGGGGGCCCGATCAGCCCCAGCATTTT. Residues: CASSVRGPDQPQHF.

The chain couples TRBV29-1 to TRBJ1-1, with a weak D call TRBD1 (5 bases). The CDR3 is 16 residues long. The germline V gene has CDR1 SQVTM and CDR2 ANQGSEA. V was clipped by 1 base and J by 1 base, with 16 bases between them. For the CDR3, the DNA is TGCAGCGTTGAAGCGGTGGGGCACAGCTCGAACACTGAAGCTTTCTTT. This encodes CSVEAVGHSSNTEAFF.

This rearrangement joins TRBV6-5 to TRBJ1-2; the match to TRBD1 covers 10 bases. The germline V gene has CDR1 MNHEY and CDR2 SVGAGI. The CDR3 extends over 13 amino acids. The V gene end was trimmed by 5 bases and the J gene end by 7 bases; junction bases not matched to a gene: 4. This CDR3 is CASSGQGVSGYTF. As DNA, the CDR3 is TGTGCCAGCAGTGGACAGGGGGTTAGTGGCTACACCTTC.

The CDR3 nucleotides are TGTGCCAGCAGCTTCGGGGCGGGGGGGATCATAGAGACCCAGTACTTC. It translates to CASSFGAGGIIETQYF. The chain joins TRBV7-9 to TRBJ2-5, with 9 bases fitting TRBD2. Germline lookup yields CDR1 SEHNR and CDR2 FQNEAQ (reference sequence). V lost 3 bases, J lost 4 bases, and 9 bases stayed unmatched. The CDR3 covers 16 residues.

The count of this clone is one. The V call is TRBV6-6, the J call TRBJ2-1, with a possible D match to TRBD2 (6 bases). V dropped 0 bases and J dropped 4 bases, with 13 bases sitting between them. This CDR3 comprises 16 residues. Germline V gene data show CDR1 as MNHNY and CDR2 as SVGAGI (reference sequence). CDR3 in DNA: TGTGCCAGCAGTTACTCGATTGGGACTTCATACAATGAGCAGTTCTTC. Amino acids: CASSYSIGTSYNEQFF.

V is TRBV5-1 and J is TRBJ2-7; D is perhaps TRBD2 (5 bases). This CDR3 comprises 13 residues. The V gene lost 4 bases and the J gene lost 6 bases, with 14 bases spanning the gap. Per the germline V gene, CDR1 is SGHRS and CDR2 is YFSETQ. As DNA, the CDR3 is TGCGCCAGCAGCCTGGAGGTTCGGGGCGAGCAGTACTTC. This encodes CASSLEVRGEQYF.

The CDR3 sequence is CASSAARGGAGELFF. The CDR3 nucleotides are TGTGCCAGCAGCGCAGCCCGCGGGGGGGCCGGGGAGCTGTTTTTT. The chain links TRBV7-2 to TRBJ2-2; 9 bases agree with TRBD2. In germline, CDR1 is SGHTA, CDR2 FQGNSA. CDR3 length equals 15 residues. V dropped 5 bases and J dropped 6; count of bases not matched to a gene: 7.

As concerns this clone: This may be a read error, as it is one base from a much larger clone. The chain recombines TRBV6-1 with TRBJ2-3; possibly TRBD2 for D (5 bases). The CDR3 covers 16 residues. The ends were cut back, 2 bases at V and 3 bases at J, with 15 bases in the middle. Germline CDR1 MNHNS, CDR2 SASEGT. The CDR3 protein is CASSELVDGVTDTQYF. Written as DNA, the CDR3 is TGTGCCAGCAGTGAACTTGTAGACGGGGTGACAGATACGCAGTATTTT.

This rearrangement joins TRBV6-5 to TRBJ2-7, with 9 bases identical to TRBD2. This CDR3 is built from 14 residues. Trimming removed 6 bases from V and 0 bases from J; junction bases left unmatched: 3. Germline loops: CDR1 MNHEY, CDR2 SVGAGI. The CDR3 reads CASRTSGISYEQYF. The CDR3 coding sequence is TGTGCCAGCAGGACTAGCGGAATCTCCTACGAGCAGTACTTC.

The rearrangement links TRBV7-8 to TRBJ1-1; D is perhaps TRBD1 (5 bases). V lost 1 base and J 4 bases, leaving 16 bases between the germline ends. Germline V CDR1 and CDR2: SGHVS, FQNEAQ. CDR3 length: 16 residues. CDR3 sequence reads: CASSLEGRVVITEAFF. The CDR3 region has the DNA TGTGCCAGCAGCTTAGAGGGCAGGGTAGTTATCACTGAAGCTTTCTTT.

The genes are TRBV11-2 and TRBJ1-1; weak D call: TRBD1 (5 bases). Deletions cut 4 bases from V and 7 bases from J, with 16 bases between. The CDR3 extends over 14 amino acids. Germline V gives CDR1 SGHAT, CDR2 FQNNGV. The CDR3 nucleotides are TGTGCCAGCAGCTGGCCTACAGGTTTGGGTGAAGCTTTCTTT. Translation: CASSWPTGLGEAFF. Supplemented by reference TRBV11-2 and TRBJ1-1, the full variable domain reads EAGVAQSPRYKIIEKRQSVAFWCNPISGHATLYWYQQILGQGPKLLIQFQNNGVVDDSQLPKDRFSAERLKGVDSTLKIQPAKLEDSAVYLCASSWPTGLGEAFFGQGTRLTVV.

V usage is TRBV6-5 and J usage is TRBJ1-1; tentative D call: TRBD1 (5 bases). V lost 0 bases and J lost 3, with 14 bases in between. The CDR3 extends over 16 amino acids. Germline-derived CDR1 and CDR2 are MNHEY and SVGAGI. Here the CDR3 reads CASSYSIRGSHTEAFF. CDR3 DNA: TGTGCCAGCAGTTACTCGATAAGGGGCTCGCACACTGAAGCTTTCTTT.

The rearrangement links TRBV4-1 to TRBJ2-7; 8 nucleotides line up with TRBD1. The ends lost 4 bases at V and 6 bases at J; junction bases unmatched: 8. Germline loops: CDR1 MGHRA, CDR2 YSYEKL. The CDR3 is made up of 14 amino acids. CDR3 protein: CASSPRQGMGEQYF. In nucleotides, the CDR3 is TGCGCCAGCAGCCCCCGACAGGGGATGGGCGAGCAGTACTTC.

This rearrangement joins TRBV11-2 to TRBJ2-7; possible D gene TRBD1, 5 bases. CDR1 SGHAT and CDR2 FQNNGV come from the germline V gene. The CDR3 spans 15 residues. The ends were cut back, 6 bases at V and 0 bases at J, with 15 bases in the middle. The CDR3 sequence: CASSVGQAGSYEQYF. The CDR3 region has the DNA TGTGCCAGCAGTGTGGGGCAGGCCGGCTCCTACGAGCAGTACTTC.

CDR3 residues: CASSLSGRVYNEQFF. The CDR3 bases are TGTGCCAGCAGCCTTAGCGGGAGGGTCTACAATGAGCAGTTCTTC. The rearrangement uses TRBV5-8 and TRBJ2-1; 11 bases agree with TRBD2. V gave up 4 bases and J gave up 3 bases; unmatched junction bases: 3. The CDR3 totals 15 residues. Germline-derived CDR1 and CDR2 are SGHTS and YDEGEE.